This paragraph reports one TCR beta chain. The antigen is not known. PCR primers comprised 60 Vbeta and 13 Jbeta primers. Method: immunoSEQ multiplex PCR; TCRdb's copy keeps in-frame clones and lacks some. The sample includes 140,000 to 150,000 clones, 60% to 85% seen only once; the top ten take approximately 1.8%. The source of the sample is a study of cytomegalovirus exposure and HLA in healthy donors. Findings and limits, study-wide: A later analysis reportedly found fewer N-insertions in an Asian-associated ancestry cluster than the approximately 700-donor mean. Previously analyzed data showed that most TCR beta V segments were productive at a frequency of about 87% or about 30%.

Sequenced: PBMCs. This TCR derives from a man between 40 and 49 years old in good health and CMV-seronegative.

The CDR3 coding sequence is TGTGCCAGCAGCTCCTCGGGACTAGCGGGGGCGAACACCGGGGAGCTGTTTTTT. Encoded protein: CASSSSGLAGANTGELFF. The chain has TRBV7-3 and TRBJ2-2, with TRBD2 matching 14 bases. The junction had 4 bases not matched to a gene; V was cut back by 4 bases and J by 0 bases. CDR3 length: 18 residues. The germline CDR1 and CDR2 sequences are SGHTA and FQGTGA.